The 14 T cell receptor beta chains listed next were all sequenced from one sample in a study of pediatric ulcerative colitis. Profiled with immunoSEQ multiplex PCR; TCRdb holds only in-frame clones, not every one. The table includes 55,000 to 70,000 clones, around 86% detected once. The sequenced material came from blood. These receptors were obtained from a boy between 10 and 17 years old who was a control in a study of pediatric ulcerative colitis.

The chain is built from TRBV2 and TRBJ1-1; 9 bases are shared with TRBD1. From germline, CDR1 is SNHLY and CDR2 FYNNEI. This CDR3 has 13 residues. The V segment lost 8 bases and the J segment 6 bases; nucleotides outside the gene matches: 7. DNA for the CDR3: TGTGCCAGCCAGGACAGGGGAGGTTCTGAAGCTTTCTTT. Its translation: CASQDRGGSEAFF.

The genes are TRBV2 and TRBJ2-3; D is unresolved. Trimming took off 4 bases at V and 0 bases at J, with 14 bases between the two ends. The CDR3 is 16 amino acids. Germline-derived CDR1 and CDR2 are SNHLY and FYNNEI. This CDR3 is CASSGFQVLSTDTQYF. CDR3 in DNA: TGTGCCAGCAGTGGATTTCAGGTCCTTAGCACAGATACGCAGTATTTT.

The chain joins TRBV27 to TRBJ2-7; TRBD1 matches at 9 bases. The germline CDR1 and CDR2 sequences are MNHEY and SMNVEV (reference sequence). Trimming cost V 5 bases and J 0 bases; bases outside gene matches: 8. CDR3 size: 16 residues. CDR3 loop: CASSESGTGYSYEQYF. CDR3 DNA sequence: TGTGCCAGCAGTGAATCCGGGACAGGGTACTCCTACGAGCAGTACTTC.

This sequence joins TRBV19 and TRBJ2-5; D gene ambiguous. The CDR3 extends over 13 amino acids. Germline V lookup: CDR1 LNHDA, CDR2 SQIVND (reference sequence). Trimming pared 1 base from V and 3 bases from J, leaving 6 bases between. The CDR3 sequence is CASSIGAEETQYF. The CDR3 DNA sequence: TGTGCCAGTAGTATAGGGGCGGAAGAGACCCAGTACTTC.

The chain recombines TRBV5-4 with TRBJ2-5; D is undetermined. This CDR3 region has 13 residues. Trimming pared 5 bases from V and 5 bases from J, leaving 13 bases between. CDR1 is SGHNT and CDR2 is YYREEE in the germline V gene (reference sequence). CDR3 loop: CASRGGVGETQYF. The DNA of the CDR3 is TGTGCCAGCAGGGGCGGTGTGGGGGAGACCCAGTACTTC. The full variable domain, completed using reference TRBV5-4 and TRBJ2-5, is ETGVTQSPTHLIKTRGQQVTLRCSSQSGHNTVSWYQQALGQGPQFIFQYYREEENGRGNFPPRFSGLQFPNYSSELNVNALELDDSALYLCASRGGVGETQYFGPGTRLLVL.

CDR3: CASSLDRETGELFF. The DNA for the CDR3 is TGTGCCAGCTCACTAGATAGGGAGACCGGGGAGCTGTTTTTT. The chain links TRBV18 to TRBJ2-2, with a tentative D call TRBD2 (5 bases). The CDR3 has 14 amino acids. From germline, CDR1 is KGHSH and CDR2 LQKENI. V gave up 4 bases and J gave up 5 bases, with 11 bases separating them.

The chain uses TRBV2 and TRBJ1-1; D possibly corresponds to TRBD1 (5 bases). V was pared by 2 bases and J by 1 base, with 14 bases between. Germline CDR1 reads SNHLY; CDR2 reads FYNNEI. The CDR3 has 16 amino acids. CDR3 region: CASSERGREGNTEAFF. Here the CDR3 DNA reads TGTGCCAGCAGTGAAAGGGGCAGGGAAGGGAACACTGAAGCTTTCTTT.

J is TRBJ2-1 and V is TRBV20-1, with D possibly being TRBD2 (5 bases). Looked up from germline, CDR1 is DFQATT and CDR2 is SNEGSKA (reference sequence). The CDR3 covers 10 residues. Between the trimmed V and J ends, which lost 3 bases and 8 bases, there was a span of 5 bases. This CDR3 reads CSARRDEQFF. DNA of the CDR3: TGCAGTGCTAGGAGGGATGAGCAGTTCTTC.

The gene calls are TRBV27 and TRBJ2-1; maybe TRBD1 (7 bases). The CDR3 runs 15 residues. V was pared by 6 bases and J by 10 bases, with 22 bases between. Germline lookup yields CDR1 MNHEY and CDR2 SMNVEV (reference sequence). Here the CDR3 DNA reads TGTGCCAGCAGGGGTCGAGGCGGGACAGCGAGGGAGCAGTTCTTC. It yields the protein CASRGRGGTAREQFF.

Notes on this clone: One junction end does not reproduce the germline sequence, and a read error may be involved. The chain links TRBV28 to TRBJ2-7; D may be TRBD2 (5 bases). This CDR3 has 10 amino acids. Looked up from germline, CDR1 is MDHEN and CDR2 is SYDVKM. CDR3 nucleotides: TGTGCCAGCGGCCCGGGAAGGGTACACTTC. Protein: CASGPGRVHF.

The rearrangement links TRBV11-2 to TRBJ2-7; TRBD2 aligns across 7 bases. V was pared by 5 bases and J by 6 bases, with 13 bases of the junction left unmatched. Germline V CDR1 and CDR2: SGHAT, FQNNGV. The CDR3 has 15 amino acids. The CDR3 nucleotides read TGTGCCAGCAGCCCATTTGCGGGCGGGAGCGCCGAGCAGTACTTC. Translation: CASSPFAGGSAEQYF.

The chain has TRBV5-4 and TRBJ1-1, with 7 nucleotides matching TRBD1. Germline V gene data show CDR1 as SGHNT and CDR2 as YYREEE (reference sequence). The V gene end was trimmed by 3 bases and the J gene end by 1 base; junction bases not matched to a gene: 3. The CDR3 is 14 amino acids. In nucleotides, the CDR3 is TGTGCCAGCAGCTCCAGGGGGGGGAACACTGAAGCTTTCTTT. Its translation: CASSSRGGNTEAFF.

This rearrangement joins TRBV13 to TRBJ2-1; D not resolved. V shed 3 bases and J shed 9 bases, with 6 bases lying between them. Per the germline V gene, CDR1 is PRHDT and CDR2 is FYEKMQ (reference sequence). The CDR3 totals 11 residues. The DNA for the CDR3 is TGTGCCAGCAGCTTGGTCGCTGAGCAGTTCTTC. Amino acids: CASSLVAEQFF. Full variable domain (missing parts from reference TRBV13 and TRBJ2-1): AAGVIQSPRHLIKEKRETATLKCYPIPRHDTVYWYQQGPGQDPQFLISFYEKMQSDKGSIPDRFSAQQFSDYHSELNMSSLELGDSALYFCASSLVAEQFFGPGTRLTVL.

V gene TRBV29-1 combines with J gene TRBJ2-3, with D possibly TRBD2 on 5 matching bases. This CDR3 comprises 12 residues. Trimming pared 6 bases from V and 9 bases from J, leaving 16 bases between. The germline V gene encodes CDR1 SQVTM and CDR2 ANQGSEA. CDR3: CSVEPGSGTQYF. Written as DNA, the CDR3 is TGCAGCGTAGAACCGGGATCGGGGACGCAGTATTTT.